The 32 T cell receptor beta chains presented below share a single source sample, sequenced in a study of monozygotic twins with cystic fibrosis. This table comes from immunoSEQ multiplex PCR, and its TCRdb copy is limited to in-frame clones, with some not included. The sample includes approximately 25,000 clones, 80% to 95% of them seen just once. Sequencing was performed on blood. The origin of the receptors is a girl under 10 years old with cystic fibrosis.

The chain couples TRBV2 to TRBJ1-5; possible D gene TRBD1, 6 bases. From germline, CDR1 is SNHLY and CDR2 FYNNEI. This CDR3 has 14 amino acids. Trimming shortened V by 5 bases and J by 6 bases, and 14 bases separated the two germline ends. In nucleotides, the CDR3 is TGTGCCAGCAGTCCCACAGGGAACGGTCAGCCCCAGCATTTT. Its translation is CASSPTGNGQPQHF. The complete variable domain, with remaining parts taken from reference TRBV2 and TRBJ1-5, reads EPEVTQTPSHQVTQMGQEVILRCVPISNHLYFYWYRQILGQKVEFLVSFYNNEISEKSEIFDDQFSVERPDGSNFTLKIRSTKLEDSAMYFCASSPTGNGQPQHFGDGTRLSIL.

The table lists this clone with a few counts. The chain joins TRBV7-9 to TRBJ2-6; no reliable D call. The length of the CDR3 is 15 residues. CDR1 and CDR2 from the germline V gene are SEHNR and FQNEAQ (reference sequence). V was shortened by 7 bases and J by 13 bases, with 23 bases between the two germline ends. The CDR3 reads CASTPGRISAAVLTF. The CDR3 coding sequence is TGTGCCAGCACCCCCGGTCGGATCTCCGCGGCGGTCCTGACTTTC.

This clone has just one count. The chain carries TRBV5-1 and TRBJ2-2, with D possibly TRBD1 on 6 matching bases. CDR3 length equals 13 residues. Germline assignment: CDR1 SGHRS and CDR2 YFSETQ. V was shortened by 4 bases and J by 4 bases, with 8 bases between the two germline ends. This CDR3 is CASSAQGTGELFF. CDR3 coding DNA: TGCGCCAGCAGCGCACAGGGCACCGGGGAGCTGTTTTTT.

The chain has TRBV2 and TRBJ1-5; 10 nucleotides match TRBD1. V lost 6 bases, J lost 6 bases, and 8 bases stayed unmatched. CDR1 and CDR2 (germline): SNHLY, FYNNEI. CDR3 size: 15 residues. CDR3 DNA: TGTGCCAGCAGGGACGACAGGGGGCCTAGTCAGCCCCAGCATTTT. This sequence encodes CASRDDRGPSQPQHF.

The CDR3 nucleotides are TGTGCCAGCCAGGACAGGGTGGCCTACGAGCAGTACTTC. Residues: CASQDRVAYEQYF. This chain connects TRBV27 to TRBJ2-7, with 8 bases aligning to TRBD1. The CDR3 contains 13 residues. CDR1 and CDR2 from the germline V gene are MNHEY and SMNVEV (reference sequence). V gave up 8 bases and J gave up 2 bases; unmatched junction bases: 5.

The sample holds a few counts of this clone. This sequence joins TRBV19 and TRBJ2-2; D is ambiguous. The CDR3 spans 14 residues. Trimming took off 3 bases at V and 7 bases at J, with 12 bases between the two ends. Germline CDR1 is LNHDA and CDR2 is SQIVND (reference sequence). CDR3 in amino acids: CASSMWTFDGELFF. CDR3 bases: TGTGCCAGTAGTATGTGGACGTTCGACGGGGAGCTGTTTTTT. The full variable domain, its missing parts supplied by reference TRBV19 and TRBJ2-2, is DGGITQSPKYLFRKEGQNVTLSCEQNLNHDAMYWYRQDPGQGLRLIYYSQIVNDFQKGDIAEGYSVSREKKESFPLTVTSAQKNPTAFYLCASSMWTFDGELFFGEGSRLTVL.

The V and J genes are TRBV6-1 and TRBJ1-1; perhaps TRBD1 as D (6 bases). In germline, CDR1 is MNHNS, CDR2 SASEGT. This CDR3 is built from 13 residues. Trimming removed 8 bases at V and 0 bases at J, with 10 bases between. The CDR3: CASRTGLNTEAFF. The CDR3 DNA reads TGTGCCAGCCGAACAGGGCTGAACACTGAAGCTTTCTTT.

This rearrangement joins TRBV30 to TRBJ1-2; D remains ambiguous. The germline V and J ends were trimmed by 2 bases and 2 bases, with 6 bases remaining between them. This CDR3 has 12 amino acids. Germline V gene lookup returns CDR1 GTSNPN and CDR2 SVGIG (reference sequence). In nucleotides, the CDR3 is TGTGCCTGGAGTTTTGGGAACTATGGCTACACCTTC. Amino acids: CAWSFGNYGYTF. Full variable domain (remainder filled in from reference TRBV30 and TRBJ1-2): SQTIHQWPATLVQPVGSPLSLECTVEGTSNPNLYWYRQAAGRGLQLLFYSVGIGQISSEVPQNLSASRPQDRQFILSSKKLLLSDSGFYLCAWSFGNYGYTFGSGTRLTVV.

The CDR3 spells CASINQGRVNTEAFF. The CDR3 nucleotides are TGTGCCAGTATCAACCAAGGGCGAGTGAACACTGAAGCTTTCTTT. This rearrangement joins TRBV19 to TRBJ1-1, with no clear D. With 7 bases removed from V and 0 bases from J, the gap between germline ends came to 15 bases. In germline, CDR1 is LNHDA, CDR2 SQIVND (reference sequence). CDR3 length: 15 residues.

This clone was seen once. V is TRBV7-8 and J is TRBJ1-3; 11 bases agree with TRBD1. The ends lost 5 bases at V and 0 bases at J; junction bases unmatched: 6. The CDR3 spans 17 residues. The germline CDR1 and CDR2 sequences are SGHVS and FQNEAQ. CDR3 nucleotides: TGTGCCAGCAGCCCTGGACAGGGGGCTTCCTCTGGAAACACCATATATTTT. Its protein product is CASSPGQGASSGNTIYF.

The CDR3, as DNA: TGCGCCAGCAGCTTGGGGGACGGGGGTCTCACTGGAAACACCATATATTTT. Its translation: CASSLGDGGLTGNTIYF. J is TRBJ1-3 and V is TRBV5-1; D possibly corresponds to TRBD1 (5 bases). This CDR3 is built from 17 residues. V gave up 0 bases and J gave up 2 bases, with 15 bases separating them. Germline CDR1 SGHRS, CDR2 YFSETQ.

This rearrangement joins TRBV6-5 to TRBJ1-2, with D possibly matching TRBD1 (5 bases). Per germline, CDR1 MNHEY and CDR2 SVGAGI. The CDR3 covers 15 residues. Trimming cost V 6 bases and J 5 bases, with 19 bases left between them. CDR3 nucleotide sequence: TGTGCCAGCAGGTATCTCAGGGTCGTGTCATATGGCTACACCTTC. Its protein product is CASRYLRVVSYGYTF.

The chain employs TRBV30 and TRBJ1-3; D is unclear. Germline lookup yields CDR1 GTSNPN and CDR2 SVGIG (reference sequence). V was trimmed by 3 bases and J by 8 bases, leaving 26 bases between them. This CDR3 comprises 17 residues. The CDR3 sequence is CAWSGIVPIRLIDTIYF. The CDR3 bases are TGTGCCTGGAGCGGCATCGTTCCCATCAGGCTGATAGACACCATATATTTT. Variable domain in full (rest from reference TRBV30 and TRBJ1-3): SQTIHQWPATLVQPVGSPLSLECTVEGTSNPNLYWYRQAAGRGLQLLFYSVGIGQISSEVPQNLSASRPQDRQFILSSKKLLLSDSGFYLCAWSGIVPIRLIDTIYFGEGSWLTVV.

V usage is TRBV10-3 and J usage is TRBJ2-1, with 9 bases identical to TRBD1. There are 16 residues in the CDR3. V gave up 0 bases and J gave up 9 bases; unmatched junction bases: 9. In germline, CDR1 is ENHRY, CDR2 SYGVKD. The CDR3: CAISESGTGLLIEQFF. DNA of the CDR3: TGTGCCATCAGTGAGTCAGGGACAGGGTTGTTAATTGAGCAGTTCTTC.

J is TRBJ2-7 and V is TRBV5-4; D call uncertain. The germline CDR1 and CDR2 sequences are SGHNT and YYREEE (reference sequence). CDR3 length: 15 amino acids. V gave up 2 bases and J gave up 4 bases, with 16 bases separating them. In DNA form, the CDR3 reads TGTGCCAGCAGCTTTTCATACAGTCCTGAGTACGAGCAGTACTTC. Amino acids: CASSFSYSPEYEQYF.

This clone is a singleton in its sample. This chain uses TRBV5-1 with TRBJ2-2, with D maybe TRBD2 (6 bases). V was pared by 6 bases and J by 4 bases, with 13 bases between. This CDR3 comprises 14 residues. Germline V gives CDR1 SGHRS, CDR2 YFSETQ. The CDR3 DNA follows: TGCGCCAGCAATGGCGGGATCCCCACCGGGGAGCTGTTTTTT. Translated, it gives CASNGGIPTGELFF.

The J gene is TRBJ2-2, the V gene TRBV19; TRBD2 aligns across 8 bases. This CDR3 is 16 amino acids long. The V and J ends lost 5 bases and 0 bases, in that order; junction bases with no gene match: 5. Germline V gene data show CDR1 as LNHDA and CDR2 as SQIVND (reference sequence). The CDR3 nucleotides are TGTGCCAGTAGTGACGGGCGGGGGGCGAACACCGGGGAGCTGTTTTTT. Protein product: CASSDGRGANTGELFF.

The CDR3 sequence is CASSGSTGTGGFTEAFF. The CDR3 DNA reads TGTGCCAGCAGCGGCTCAACCGGGACAGGGGGCTTCACTGAAGCTTTCTTT. This sequence joins TRBV7-2 and TRBJ1-1, with 12 bases fitting TRBD1. Germline V gives CDR1 SGHTA, CDR2 FQGNSA. With V trimmed by 5 bases and J by 4 bases, 11 bases remained unmatched. The CDR3 contains 17 residues.

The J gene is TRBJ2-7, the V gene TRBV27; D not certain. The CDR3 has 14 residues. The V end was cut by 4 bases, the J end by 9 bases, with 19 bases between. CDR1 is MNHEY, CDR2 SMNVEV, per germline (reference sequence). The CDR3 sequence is CASSSTSPPGRQYF. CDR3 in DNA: TGTGCCAGCAGTTCCACATCGCCCCCCGGAAGGCAGTACTTC.

The CDR3 sequence is CASSLVPAGGSETQYF. The CDR3 DNA follows: TGTGCCAGCAGCTTAGTCCCAGCGGGGGGGTCCGAGACCCAGTACTTC. The chain has TRBV7-8 and TRBJ2-5; 10 nucleotides agree with TRBD2. The CDR3 totals 16 residues. Germline CDR1 and CDR2: SGHVS and FQNEAQ. The trim removed 1 base at V and 5 bases at J, leaving 7 bases unmatched.

This CDR3 reads CASSQVGTGTGTQPQHF. CDR3 in DNA: TGTGCCAGCAGCCAGGTCGGGACCGGGACAGGAACACAGCCCCAGCATTTT. The rearrangement uses TRBV4-2 and TRBJ1-5; TRBD1 matches at 8 bases. The CDR3 is 17 amino acids. With V trimmed by 3 bases and J by 7 bases, 14 bases remained unmatched. CDR1 is LGHNA and CDR2 is YNFKEQ in the germline V gene.

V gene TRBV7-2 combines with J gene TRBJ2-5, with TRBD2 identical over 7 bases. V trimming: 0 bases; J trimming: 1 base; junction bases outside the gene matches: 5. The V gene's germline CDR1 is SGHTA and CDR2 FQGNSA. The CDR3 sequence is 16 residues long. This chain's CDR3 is CASSLALAVIQETQYF. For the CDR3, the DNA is TGTGCCAGCAGCTTAGCGCTAGCGGTGATCCAAGAGACCCAGTACTTC.

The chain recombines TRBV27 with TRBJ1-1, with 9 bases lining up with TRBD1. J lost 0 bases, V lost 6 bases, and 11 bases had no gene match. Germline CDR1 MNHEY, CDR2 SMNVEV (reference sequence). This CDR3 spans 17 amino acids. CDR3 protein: CASSYTGTGLMNTEAFF. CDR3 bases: TGTGCCAGCAGCTATACCGGGACAGGGCTAATGAACACTGAAGCTTTCTTT.

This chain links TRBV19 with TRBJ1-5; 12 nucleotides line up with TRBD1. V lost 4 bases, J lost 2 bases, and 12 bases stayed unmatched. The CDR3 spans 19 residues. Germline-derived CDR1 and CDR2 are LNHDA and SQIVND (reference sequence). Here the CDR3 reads CASSKDRDRGLKGNQPQHF. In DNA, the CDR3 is TGTGCCAGTAGTAAAGACCGGGACAGGGGGCTGAAGGGCAATCAGCCCCAGCATTTT.

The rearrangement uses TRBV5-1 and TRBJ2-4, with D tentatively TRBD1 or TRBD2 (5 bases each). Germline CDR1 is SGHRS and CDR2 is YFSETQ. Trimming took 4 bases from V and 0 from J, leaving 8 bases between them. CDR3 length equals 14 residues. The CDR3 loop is CASSPGTAKNIQYF. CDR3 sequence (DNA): TGCGCCAGCAGCCCCGGGACAGCCAAAAACATTCAGTACTTC.

CDR3 nucleotides: TGTGCCAGCAGCCTTACAGGGCTTGGGGGCTACACCTTC. This sequence encodes CASSLTGLGGYTF. The chain joins TRBV9 to TRBJ1-2; D possibly corresponds to TRBD1 (6 bases). The ends were cut back, 4 bases at V and 8 bases at J, with 15 bases in the middle. CDR1 and CDR2 (germline): SGDLS, YYNGEE. This CDR3 is 13 amino acids long.

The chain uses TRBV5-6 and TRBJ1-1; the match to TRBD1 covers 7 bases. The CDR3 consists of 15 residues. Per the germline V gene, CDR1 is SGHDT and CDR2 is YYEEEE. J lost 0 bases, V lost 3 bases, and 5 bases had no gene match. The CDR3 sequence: CASSWIQGMNTEAFF. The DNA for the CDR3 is TGTGCCAGCAGCTGGATACAGGGGATGAACACTGAAGCTTTCTTT.

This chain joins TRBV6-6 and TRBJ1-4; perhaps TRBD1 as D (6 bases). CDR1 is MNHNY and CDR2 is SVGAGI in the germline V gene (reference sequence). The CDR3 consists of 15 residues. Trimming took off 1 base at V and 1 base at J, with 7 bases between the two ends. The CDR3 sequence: CASSYWGLTNEKLFF. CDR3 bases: TGTGCCAGCAGTTACTGGGGGCTAACTAATGAAAAACTGTTTTTT.

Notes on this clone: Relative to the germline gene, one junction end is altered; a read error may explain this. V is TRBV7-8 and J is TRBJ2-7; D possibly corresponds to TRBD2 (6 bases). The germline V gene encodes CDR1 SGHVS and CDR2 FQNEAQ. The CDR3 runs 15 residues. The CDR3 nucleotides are TGTGCCAGTAGCTCCCGGAGGGACCCGAGCTACGAGCAGTACTTC. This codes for CASSSRRDPSYEQYF.

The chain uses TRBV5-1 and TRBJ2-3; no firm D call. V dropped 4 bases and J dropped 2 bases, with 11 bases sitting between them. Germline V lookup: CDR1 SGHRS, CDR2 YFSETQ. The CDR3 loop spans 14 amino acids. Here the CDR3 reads CASSPLPDTDTQYF. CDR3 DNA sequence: TGCGCCAGCAGCCCGCTCCCAGACACAGATACGCAGTATTTT.

CDR3 in DNA: TGTGCCAGTAGTACCAGGACAGGGAACACTGGGGCCAACGTCCTGACTTTC. The encoded protein is CASSTRTGNTGANVLTF. The rearrangement links TRBV19 to TRBJ2-6, with 8 bases matching TRBD1. Germline-derived CDR1 and CDR2 are LNHDA and SQIVND (reference sequence). This CDR3 contains 17 residues. V was clipped by 4 bases and J by 2 bases; unmatched bases: 7.

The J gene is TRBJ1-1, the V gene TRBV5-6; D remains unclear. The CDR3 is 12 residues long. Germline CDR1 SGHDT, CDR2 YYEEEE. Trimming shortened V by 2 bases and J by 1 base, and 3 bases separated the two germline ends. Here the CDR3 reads CASSFTNTEAFF. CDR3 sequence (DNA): TGTGCCAGCAGCTTCACGAACACTGAAGCTTTCTTT.